These T cell receptor beta chains were read from a single sample in a study of cytomegalovirus exposure and HLA in healthy donors. Sequencing was performed with immunoSEQ multiplex PCR; in TCRdb, only in-frame clones are kept and a portion is missing. Among 100,000 to 150,000 clones listed, about 82% were seen once. The specimen was PBMCs. The receptors originated from a man aged 18 to 30 in good health and CMV-seronegative. Each CDR3 is given with its conserved first and last residue. Fields, in order: D gene, J gene, clone size, V gene, CDR3 DNA, CDR3 protein. The D gene is left open where the match is weak. Expanded clones are given a class, and other clones once, few, many or no size at all.

D: NA; J: TRBJ1-2; size: NA; V: TRBV5-5; DNA: TGTGCCAGCAGCCTATGGACTAGCGGGGGACCTAACTATGGCTACACCTTC; CDR3: CASSLWTSGGPNYGYTF
D: NA; J: TRBJ1-1; size: NA; V: TRBV6-6; DNA: TGTGCCAGCATCCGAGGTATGAACACTGAAGCTTTCTTT; CDR3: CASIRGMNTEAFF
D: NA; J: TRBJ2-2; size: NA; V: TRBV19; DNA: TGTGCCAGTAGTATACTTTTAGAGAACACCGGGGAGCTGTTTTTT; CDR3: CASSILLENTGELFF
D: TRBD2; J: TRBJ2-3; size: NA; V: TRBV9; DNA: TGTGCCAGCAGCGCCGCTAGCGGAAGTTTCACAGATACGCAGTATTTT; CDR3: CASSAASGSFTDTQYF
D: NA; J: TRBJ1-2; size: NA; V: TRBV19; DNA: TGTGCCAGTAGTGGCGGACAGTCACGGTCTCTTTTCTATGGCTACACCTTC; CDR3: CASSGGQSRSLFYGYTF
D: TRBD1; J: TRBJ1-2; size: NA; V: TRBV29-1; DNA: TGCAGCGCGAGGACAGGGGGCTACGGAGGCTACACCTTC; CDR3: CSARTGGYGGYTF
D: TRBD1; J: TRBJ1-4; size: NA; V: TRBV7-9; DNA: TGTGCCAGCAGCTTACCGACAGGGGGAGGTGAAAAACTGTTTTTT; CDR3: CASSLPTGGGEKLFF
D: NA; J: TRBJ1-1; size: NA; V: TRBV5-5; DNA: TGTGCCAGCAGCTTCAAGCGTATAAAAGCTTTCTTT; CDR3: CASSFKRIKAFF
D: NA; J: TRBJ1-2; size: NA; V: TRBV6-5; DNA: TGTGCCAGCAGCCCCTTAGCTTCTAACTATGGCTACACCTTC; CDR3: CASSPLASNYGYTF
D: TRBD1; J: TRBJ2-2; size: few; V: TRBV6-5; DNA: TGTGCCAGCAGTTCGCAGGGGGTCCCCAACACCGGGGAGCTGTTTTTT; CDR3: CASSSQGVPNTGELFF
D: TRBD1; J: TRBJ1-2; size: NA; V: TRBV2; DNA: TGTGCCAGCAGTGGGGTGGGGGACAGCTACTATGGCTACACCTTC; CDR3: CASSGVGDSYYGYTF
D: TRBD1; J: TRBJ1-1; size: NA; V: TRBV7-9; DNA: TGTGCCAGCAGCGACAGGGGAGGGAACACTGAAGCTTTCTTT; CDR3: CASSDRGGNTEAFF
D: TRBD1; J: TRBJ1-1; size: few; V: TRBV5-5; DNA: TGTGCCAGCAGCTTGAGGGACAGTATGAACACTGAAGCTTTCTTT; CDR3: CASSLRDSMNTEAFF
D: NA; J: TRBJ1-2; size: once; V: TRBV29-1; DNA: TGCAGCGTTCCTACAGGGAGCTATGGCTACACCTTC; CDR3: CSVPTGSYGYTF
D: NA; J: TRBJ2-7; size: NA; V: TRBV2; DNA: TGTGCCAGCAGTGTGGACATGTACGAGCAGTACTTC; CDR3: CASSVDMYEQYF
D: NA; J: TRBJ1-1; size: NA; V: TRBV4-1; DNA: TGCGCCAGCAGCCAAGATCCGGGTAGGGGGAACACTGAAGCTTTCTTT; CDR3: CASSQDPGRGNTEAFF
D: TRBD1; J: TRBJ2-7; size: NA; V: TRBV5-1; DNA: TGCGCCAGCAGCCTAGGACAGGGGAAGAACGAGCAGTACTTC; CDR3: CASSLGQGKNEQYF
D: TRBD2; J: TRBJ2-1; size: NA; V: TRBV30; DNA: TGTGCCTGGAGTGGACTAGCGGGAGGACGCAGCTCCTACAATGAGCAGTTCTTC; CDR3: CAWSGLAGGRSSYNEQFF
D: NA; J: TRBJ1-4; size: NA; V: TRBV2; DNA: TGTGCCAGCAAGCGGGCGGGAATCGAAAAACTGTTTTTT; CDR3: CASKRAGIEKLFF
D: TRBD1; J: TRBJ2-7; size: once; V: TRBV5-1; DNA: TGCGCCAGCAGCTTGGGGGCAGGGGGTTCCCACGAGCAGTACTTC; CDR3: CASSLGAGGSHEQYF
D: TRBD1; J: TRBJ2-2; size: NA; V: TRBV5-1; DNA: TGCGCCAGCAGCTGGCCGGGACAGGGGGCAACGGAGGTAGCCGGGGAGCTGTTTTTT; CDR3: CASSWPGQGATEVAGELFF
D: TRBD2; J: TRBJ2-2; size: NA; V: TRBV2; DNA: TGTGCCAGCAGTGAAGCGGGGGGGGGAACCGGGGAGCTGTTTTTT; CDR3: CASSEAGGGTGELFF
D: NA; J: TRBJ2-7; size: NA; V: TRBV11-2; DNA: TGTGCCAGCAGCTTAGTTAGTCTCACCTACGAGCAGTACTTC; CDR3: CASSLVSLTYEQYF
D: NA; J: TRBJ2-2; size: NA; V: TRBV25-1; DNA: TGTGCCAGCAGTGGGCCTACCGTAAAGGGAGACACCGGGGAGCTGTTTTTT; CDR3: CASSGPTVKGDTGELFF
D: TRBD1; J: TRBJ1-5; size: NA; V: TRBV7-2; DNA: TGTGCCAGCAGCTACAGGGGTGAACAGCCCCAGCATTTT; CDR3: CASSYRGEQPQHF
D: NA; J: TRBJ1-2; size: NA; V: TRBV9; DNA: TGTGCCAGCAGCGTAGATCAGATTCAGTATGGCTACACCTTC; CDR3: CASSVDQIQYGYTF
D: NA; J: TRBJ1-6; size: NA; V: TRBV7-9; DNA: TGTGCCAGCAGCTTGAAGGGGGAAGGGGATTCACCCCTCCACTTT; CDR3: CASSLKGEGDSPLHF
D: TRBD1; J: TRBJ2-7; size: NA; V: TRBV5-5; DNA: TGTGCCAGCAGCTTGGGACAGGGATCTTACGAGCAGTACTTC; CDR3: CASSLGQGSYEQYF
D: TRBD2; J: TRBJ2-7; size: few; V: TRBV9; DNA: TGTGCCAGCAGCGTAGAGAGCGGGAGCTCCTACGAGCAGTACTTC; CDR3: CASSVESGSSYEQYF
D: NA; J: TRBJ2-7; size: NA; V: TRBV5-1; DNA: TGCGCCAGCAGCTTGGATATTTGGGATGGGAGGATGTTCTACGAGCAGTACTTC; CDR3: CASSLDIWDGRMFYEQYF
D: TRBD1; J: TRBJ2-1; size: NA; V: TRBV27; DNA: TGTGCCAGCAGTCTAGGACAGGGCTCCTACAATGAGCAGTTCTTC; CDR3: CASSLGQGSYNEQFF
D: TRBD1; J: TRBJ2-7; size: NA; V: TRBV6-1; DNA: TGTGCCAGCAGTACAGGGGACGCCTACGAGCAGTACTTC; CDR3: CASSTGDAYEQYF
D: NA; J: TRBJ2-3; size: NA; V: TRBV7-9; DNA: TGTGCCAGCACTCTGGGGGCTGGGACAGATACGCAGTATTTT; CDR3: CASTLGAGTDTQYF
D: NA; J: TRBJ1-1; size: NA; V: TRBV30; DNA: TGTGCCTGGAGTGTATACACAGGGCGATCTGAAGCTTTCTTT; CDR3: CAWSVYTGRSEAFF
D: NA; J: TRBJ1-4; size: NA; V: TRBV6-6; DNA: TGTGCCAGCAGTTACCGGGGGGGTGGGGATGAAAAACTGTTTTTT; CDR3: CASSYRGGGDEKLFF
D: TRBD1; J: TRBJ2-7; size: NA; V: TRBV5-1; DNA: TGCGCCAGCAGCAATGGGACAGGGGTACACTCCTACGAGCAGTACTTC; CDR3: CASSNGTGVHSYEQYF
D: TRBD2; J: TRBJ2-2; size: NA; V: TRBV7-8; DNA: TGTGCCAGCAGCCTTAATCCGGGGGGGCGTGGGGAGCTGTTTTTT; CDR3: CASSLNPGGRGELFF
D: NA; J: TRBJ1-4; size: NA; V: TRBV13; DNA: TGTGCCAGCAGCCCAAGACAGGAGCCTGAAAAACTGTTTTTT; CDR3: CASSPRQEPEKLFF
D: NA; J: TRBJ1-5; size: NA; V: TRBV10-3; DNA: TGTGCCATCAGTGAGTCCGACGGCAGGGATCAGCCCCAGCATTTT; CDR3: CAISESDGRDQPQHF
D: TRBD1; J: TRBJ1-2; size: once; V: TRBV29-1; DNA: TGCAGCGTTGCCGGGACAGGGAACTATGGCTACACCTTC; CDR3: CSVAGTGNYGYTF
D: TRBD1; J: TRBJ1-1; size: once; V: TRBV29-1; DNA: TGCAGCGTTAGACAGGGGGTGGGGAACACTGAAGCTTTCTTT; CDR3: CSVRQGVGNTEAFF
D: NA; J: TRBJ1-2; size: NA; V: TRBV27; DNA: TGTGCCAGCAACTCCGGGGGGGCAAACTATGGCTACACCTTC; CDR3: CASNSGGANYGYTF
D: TRBD1; J: TRBJ2-7; size: NA; V: TRBV12-5; DNA: TGTGCTAGTGGTTTGAGGAGAGACAGGGGGTCGGGATACGAGCAGTACTTC; CDR3: CASGLRRDRGSGYEQYF
D: NA; J: TRBJ1-1; size: NA; V: TRBV5-1; DNA: TGCGCCAGCAGCTTGATGAGCAACACTGAAGCTTTCTTT; CDR3: CASSLMSNTEAFF
D: NA; J: TRBJ1-3; size: NA; V: TRBV10-3; DNA: TGTGCCATCAGGAGCCGACGGGACAAGGAGTCCAACACCATATATTTT; CDR3: CAIRSRRDKESNTIYF